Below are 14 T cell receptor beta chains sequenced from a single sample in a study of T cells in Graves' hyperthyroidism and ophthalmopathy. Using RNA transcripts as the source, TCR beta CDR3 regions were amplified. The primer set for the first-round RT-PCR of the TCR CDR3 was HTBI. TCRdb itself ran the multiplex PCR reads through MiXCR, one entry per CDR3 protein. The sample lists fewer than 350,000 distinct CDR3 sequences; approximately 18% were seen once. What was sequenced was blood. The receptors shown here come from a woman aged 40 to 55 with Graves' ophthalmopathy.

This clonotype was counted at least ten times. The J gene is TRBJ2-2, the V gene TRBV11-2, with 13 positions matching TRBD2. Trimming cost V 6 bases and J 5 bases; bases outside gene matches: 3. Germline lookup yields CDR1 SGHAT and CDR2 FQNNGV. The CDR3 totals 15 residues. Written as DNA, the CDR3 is TGTGCCAGCAGACTGACTAGCGGGAGGACCGGGGAGCTGTTTTTT. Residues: CASRLTSGRTGELFF.

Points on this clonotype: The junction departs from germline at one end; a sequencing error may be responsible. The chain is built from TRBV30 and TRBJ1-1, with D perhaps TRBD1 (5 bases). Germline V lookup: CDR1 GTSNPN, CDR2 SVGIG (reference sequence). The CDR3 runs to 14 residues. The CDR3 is CACSGTSGNTEAFF. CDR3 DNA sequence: TGTGCCTGTAGTGGGACCTCGGGGAACACTGAAGCTTTCTTT.

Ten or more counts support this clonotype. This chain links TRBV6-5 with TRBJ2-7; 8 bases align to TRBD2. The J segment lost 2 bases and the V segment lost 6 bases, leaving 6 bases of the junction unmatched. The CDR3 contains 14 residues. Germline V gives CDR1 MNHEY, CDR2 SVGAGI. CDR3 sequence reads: CASSGRTSTYEQYF. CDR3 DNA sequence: TGTGCCAGCAGCGGCAGGACTAGCACCTACGAGCAGTACTTC.

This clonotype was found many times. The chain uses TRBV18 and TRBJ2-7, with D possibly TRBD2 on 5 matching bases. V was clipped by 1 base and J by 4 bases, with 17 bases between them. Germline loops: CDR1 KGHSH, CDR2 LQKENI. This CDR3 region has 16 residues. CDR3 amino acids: CASSPQPSGSRYEQYF. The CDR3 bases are TGTGCCAGCTCACCACAACCTAGTGGGAGTAGGTACGAGCAGTACTTC. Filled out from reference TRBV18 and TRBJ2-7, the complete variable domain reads NAGVMQNPRHLVRRRGQEARLRCSPMKGHSHVYWYRQLPEEGLKFMVYLQKENIIDESGMPKERFSAEFPKEGPSILRIQQVVRGDSAAYFCASSPQPSGSRYEQYFGPGTRLTVT.

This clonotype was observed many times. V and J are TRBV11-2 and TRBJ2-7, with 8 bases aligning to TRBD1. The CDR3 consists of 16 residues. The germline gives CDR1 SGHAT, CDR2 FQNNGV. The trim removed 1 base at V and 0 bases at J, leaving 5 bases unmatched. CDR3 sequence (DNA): TGTGCCAGCAGCTTAGTCCCCAGGGGGCGCTCCTACGAGCAGTACTTC. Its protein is CASSLVPRGRSYEQYF.

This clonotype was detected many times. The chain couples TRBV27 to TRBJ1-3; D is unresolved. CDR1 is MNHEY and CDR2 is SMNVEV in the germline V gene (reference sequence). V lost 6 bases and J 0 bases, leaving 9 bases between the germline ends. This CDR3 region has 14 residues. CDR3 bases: TGTGCCAGCAGGCAACTCAGCTCTGGAAACACCATATATTTT. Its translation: CASRQLSSGNTIYF.

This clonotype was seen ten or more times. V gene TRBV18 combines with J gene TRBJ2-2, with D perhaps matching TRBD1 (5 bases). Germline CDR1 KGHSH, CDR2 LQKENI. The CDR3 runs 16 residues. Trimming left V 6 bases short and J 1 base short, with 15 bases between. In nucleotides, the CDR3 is TGTGCCAGCTCCTTAAAGGCAGGGATGAACACCGGGGAGCTGTTTTTT. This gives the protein CASSLKAGMNTGELFF.

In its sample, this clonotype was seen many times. The CDR3 sequence: CASSSRQGMAKNIQYF. The DNA for the CDR3 is TGTGCCAGCAGTTCCAGACAGGGGATGGCCAAAAACATTCAGTACTTC. J is TRBJ2-4 and V is TRBV6-5; 8 bases align to TRBD1. The junction had 6 bases not matched to a gene; V was cut back by 4 bases and J by 1 base. Germline V gene lookup returns CDR1 MNHEY and CDR2 SVGAGI. This CDR3 contains 16 residues.

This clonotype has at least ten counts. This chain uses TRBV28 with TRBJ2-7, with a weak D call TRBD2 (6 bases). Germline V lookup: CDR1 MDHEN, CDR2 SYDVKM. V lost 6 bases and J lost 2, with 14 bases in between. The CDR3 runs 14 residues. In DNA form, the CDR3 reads TGTGCCAGCAGCGGGACTCCGAGACCCTACGAGCAGTACTTC. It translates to CASSGTPRPYEQYF.

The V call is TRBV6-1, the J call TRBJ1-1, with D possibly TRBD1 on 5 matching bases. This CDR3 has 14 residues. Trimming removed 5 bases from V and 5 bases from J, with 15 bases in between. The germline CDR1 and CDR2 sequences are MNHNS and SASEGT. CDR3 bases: TGTGCCAGCAGTCCCCACGGGGGGGAGACTGAAGCTTTCTTT. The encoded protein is CASSPHGGETEAFF.

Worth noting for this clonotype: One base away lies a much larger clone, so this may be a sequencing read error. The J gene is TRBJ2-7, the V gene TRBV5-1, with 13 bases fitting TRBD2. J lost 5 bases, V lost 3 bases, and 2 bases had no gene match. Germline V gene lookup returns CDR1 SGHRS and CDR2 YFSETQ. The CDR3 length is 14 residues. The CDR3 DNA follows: TGCGCCAGCAGCTACGGACTAGCGGGAGACGAGCAGTACTTC. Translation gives CASSYGLAGDEQYF.

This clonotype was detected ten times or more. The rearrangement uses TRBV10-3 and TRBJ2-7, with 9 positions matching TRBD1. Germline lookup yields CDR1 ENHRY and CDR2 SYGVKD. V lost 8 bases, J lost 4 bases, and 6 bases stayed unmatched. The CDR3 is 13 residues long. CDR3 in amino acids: CAIQDRGFYEQYF. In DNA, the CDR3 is TGTGCCATCCAGGACAGGGGCTTTTACGAGCAGTACTTC.

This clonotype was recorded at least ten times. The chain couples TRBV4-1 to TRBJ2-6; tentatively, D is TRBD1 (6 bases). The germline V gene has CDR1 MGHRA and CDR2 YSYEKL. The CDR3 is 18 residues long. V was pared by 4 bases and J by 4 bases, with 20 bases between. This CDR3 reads CASSPFTIQGSGANVLTF. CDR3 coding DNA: TGCGCCAGCAGCCCGTTTACGATTCAGGGGAGCGGGGCCAACGTCCTGACTTTC.

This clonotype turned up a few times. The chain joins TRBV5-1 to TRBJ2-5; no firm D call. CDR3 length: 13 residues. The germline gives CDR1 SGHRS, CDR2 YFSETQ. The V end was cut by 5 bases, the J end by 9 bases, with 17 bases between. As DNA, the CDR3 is TGCGCCAGCAGGGAGACTCGGCAGTTGGCCCAGTACTTC. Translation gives CASRETRQLAQYF.